A single sample is the source of the 5 T cell receptor beta chains below, sequenced in a study of blood T cell repertoires in COVID-19. Repertoires were generated with immunoSEQ multiplex PCR, while TCRdb's copy carries only in-frame clones and drops some. The sample carries over 55,000 clones, about 83% recorded once. The sequenced material came from peripheral blood. These receptors were obtained from a man in his forties or fifties with active COVID-19.

The chain recombines TRBV5-1 with TRBJ2-2; 10 bases line up with TRBD2. The CDR3 has 16 amino acids. The trim removed 2 bases at V and 4 bases at J, leaving 5 bases unmatched. Germline lookup yields CDR1 SGHRS and CDR2 YFSETQ. For the CDR3, the DNA is TGCGCCAGCAGCTTCCTAGCGGGAGTAAGCACCGGGGAGCTGTTTTTT. Amino acid sequence: CASSFLAGVSTGELFF.

The V call is TRBV5-1, the J call TRBJ2-1, with D perhaps matching TRBD2 (6 bases). The CDR3 contains 13 residues. V was trimmed by 3 bases and J by 3 bases, leaving 7 bases between them. Germline CDR1 reads SGHRS; CDR2 reads YFSETQ. CDR3 sequence reads: CASSWGDYNEQFF. CDR3 nucleotides: TGCGCCAGCAGCTGGGGGGACTACAATGAGCAGTTCTTC.

V gene TRBV4-1 combines with J gene TRBJ2-1; tentatively, D is TRBD2 (6 bases). The ends were cut back, 4 bases at V and 5 bases at J, with 12 bases in the middle. Germline CDR1 reads MGHRA; CDR2 reads YSYEKL. The CDR3 is made up of 14 amino acids. CDR3 sequence (DNA): TGCGCCAGCAGCCTCGCGGGGCGAAACAATGAGCAGTTCTTC. It translates to CASSLAGRNNEQFF.

The V and J genes are TRBV11-2 and TRBJ1-4, with D uncertain. CDR1 and CDR2 (germline): SGHAT, FQNNGV. Trimming shortened V by 0 bases and J by 8 bases, and 10 bases separated the two germline ends. This CDR3 contains 14 residues. The CDR3 DNA is TGTGCCAGCAGCTTAGATGCATATACAGAAAAACTGTTTTTT. Residues: CASSLDAYTEKLFF.

The gene calls are TRBV18 and TRBJ1-1; D gene ambiguous. CDR3 length: 14 amino acids. V lost 3 bases and J lost 1, with 9 bases in between. CDR1 KGHSH and CDR2 LQKENI come from the germline V gene. As DNA, the CDR3 is TGTGCCAGCTCACCTACGGAGGGGAACACTGAAGCTTTCTTT. It translates to CASSPTEGNTEAFF.